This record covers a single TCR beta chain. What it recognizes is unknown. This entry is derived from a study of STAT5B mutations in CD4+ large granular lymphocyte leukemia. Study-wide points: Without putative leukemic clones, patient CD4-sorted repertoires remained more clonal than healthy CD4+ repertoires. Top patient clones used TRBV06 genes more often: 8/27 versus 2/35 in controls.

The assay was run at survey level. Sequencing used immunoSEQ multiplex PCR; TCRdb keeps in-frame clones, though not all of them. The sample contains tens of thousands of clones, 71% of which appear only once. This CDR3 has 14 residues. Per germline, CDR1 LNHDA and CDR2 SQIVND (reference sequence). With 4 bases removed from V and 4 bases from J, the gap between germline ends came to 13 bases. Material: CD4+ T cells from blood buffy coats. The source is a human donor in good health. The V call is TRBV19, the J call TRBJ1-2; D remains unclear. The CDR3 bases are TGTGCCAGTAGTACCGGGGTGACTACCTATGGCTACACCTTC. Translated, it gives CASSTGVTTYGYTF. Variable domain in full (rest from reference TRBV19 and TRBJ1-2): DGGITQSPKYLFRKEGQNVTLSCEQNLNHDAMYWYRQDPGQGLRLIYYSQIVNDFQKGDIAEGYSVSREKKESFPLTVTSAQKNPTAFYLCASSTGVTTYGYTFGSGTRLTVV.